This entry lists 16 T cell receptor beta chains sequenced from one sample in a study of metastatic and nonmetastatic thyroid tumors. TCRdb re-called the PCR reads with MiXCR. The repertoire holds about 69,000 clones, over 12% seen once, with under 8% in the top ten. Prior to thyroid surgery, none of the patients had received any treatment. What was sequenced was blood. The receptors here all came from a male donor with papillary thyroid cancer or a benign thyroid nodule (not recorded which). Some clones in this sample may be carry-over from other donors' samples.

This clone came up many times. A single base separates this from a much larger clone, so it may be a read error. J is TRBJ1-1 and V is TRBV11-2; no clear D gene. V dropped 5 bases and J dropped 5 bases, with 12 bases sitting between them. CDR1 is SGHAT, CDR2 FQNNGV, per germline. The CDR3 has 13 amino acids. Here the CDR3 reads CASSHGDLTEAFF. DNA for the CDR3: TGTGCCAGCAGCCACGGGGATTTGACTGAAGCTTTCTTT.

This clone was counted ten times or more. The V gene is TRBV13, the J gene TRBJ1-3, with D hard to call. Looked up from germline, CDR1 is PRHDT and CDR2 is FYEKMQ (reference sequence). V gave up 5 bases and J gave up 7 bases, with 12 bases separating them. There are 13 residues in the CDR3. The CDR3 nucleotides read TGTGCCAGCAGCCCGGGTATACGGAACACCATATATTTT. Its protein product is CASSPGIRNTIYF.

In this sample, this clone turned up once. The rearrangement joins TRBV20-1 to TRBJ2-1; 16 nucleotides agree with TRBD2. The length of the CDR3 is 19 residues. With 3 bases clipped from V and 8 bases from J, the junction kept 16 bases outside the gene matches. Germline V gene lookup returns CDR1 DFQATT and CDR2 SNEGSKA (reference sequence). This CDR3 is CSARGLAGGPRVLGDEQFF. For the CDR3, the DNA is TGCAGTGCTAGGGGACTAGCGGGAGGGCCTAGGGTATTGGGTGATGAGCAGTTCTTC.

This clone came up many times. The genes are TRBV5-1 and TRBJ2-1; D is unresolved. The germline V gene has CDR1 SGHRS and CDR2 YFSETQ. This CDR3 is 13 amino acids long. V was trimmed by 0 bases and J by 7 bases, leaving 8 bases between them. CDR3 DNA: TGCGCCAGCAGCTTGGGTTTAGATAATGAGCAGTTCTTC. Translated, it gives CASSLGLDNEQFF.

This clone was counted at least ten times. The V call is TRBV9, the J call TRBJ1-5; 11 bases match TRBD1. The CDR3 is 15 residues long. CDR1 is SGDLS, CDR2 YYNGEE, per germline. V shed 0 bases, J shed 5 bases, and the junction held 1 base outside the gene matches. CDR3 loop: CASSVAGQGDQPQHF. CDR3 in DNA: TGTGCCAGCAGCGTAGCGGGACAGGGGGATCAGCCCCAGCATTTT.

This clone appeared many times. The chain links TRBV20-1 to TRBJ2-1, with TRBD2 matching 11 bases. J was trimmed by 8 bases and V by 6 bases; bases with no gene match: 9. This CDR3 is 14 amino acids long. CDR1 DFQATT and CDR2 SNEGSKA come from the germline V gene (reference sequence). CDR3 sequence reads: CSATTSGIAYEQFF. The CDR3 DNA sequence: TGCAGTGCAACGACTAGCGGGATCGCGTATGAGCAGTTCTTC.

This clone was seen repeatedly, ten times or more. V and J are TRBV6-6 and TRBJ1-5; 8 bases are shared with TRBD1. Germline CDR1 is MNHNY and CDR2 is SVGAGI (reference sequence). With 2 bases clipped from V and 7 bases from J, the junction kept 7 bases outside the gene matches. The CDR3 has 15 amino acids. CDR3 nucleotide sequence: TGTGCCAGCAGTTACCCCGGACAGGGACGACAGCCCCAGCATTTT. Residues: CASSYPGQGRQPQHF.

This clone has ten or more counts. CDR3 protein: CSARDMDRGRLGQYF. CDR3 nucleotides: TGCAGTGCTAGAGATATGGACAGGGGGCGCCTGGGCCAGTACTTC. The J gene is TRBJ2-5, the V gene TRBV20-1; the match to TRBD1 covers 11 bases. Germline V lookup: CDR1 DFQATT, CDR2 SNEGSKA (reference sequence). The CDR3 has 15 residues. V lost 0 bases and J lost 10; bases outside the gene matches: 10.

The rearrangement uses TRBV28 and TRBJ1-1; TRBD1 matches at 10 bases. Germline V gives CDR1 MDHEN, CDR2 SYDVKM. Trimming removed 7 bases from V and 7 bases from J; junction bases left unmatched: 24. The CDR3 extends over 19 amino acids. The DNA of the CDR3 is TGTGCCAGCATCTCGGGCGGACAGGGGGTTTTCGGGATTAACGGTGAAGCTTTCTTT. This encodes CASISGGQGVFGINGEAFF.

With respect to this clone: This is likely a read error, given that the CDR3 carries no conserved phenylalanine or tryptophan at its end. The V gene is TRBV11-2, the J gene TRBJ2-1; D may be TRBD1 (5 bases). From germline, CDR1 is SGHAT and CDR2 FQNNGV. This CDR3 has 14 amino acids. With 0 bases removed from V and 6 bases from J, the gap between germline ends came to 9 bases. CDR3 protein: CASSLDSRVNEQFS. CDR3 nucleotide sequence: TGTGCCAGCAGCTTAGATAGCAGGGTCAATGAGCAGTTCTCC.

This clone was counted at least ten times. The chain has TRBV6-5 and TRBJ2-3; D uncertain. Germline lookup yields CDR1 MNHEY and CDR2 SVGAGI. Trimming shortened V by 2 bases and J by 2 bases, and 5 bases separated the two germline ends. The CDR3 spans 13 residues. CDR3 sequence: CASSYTHTDTQYF. The CDR3 DNA is TGTGCCAGCAGTTACACCCACACAGATACGCAGTATTTT.

This clone was observed at least ten times. This rearrangement joins TRBV11-1 to TRBJ2-1; TRBD1 aligns across 7 bases. CDR1 and CDR2 (germline): SGHAT, FQDESV (reference sequence). V trimming: 4 bases; J trimming: 9 bases; junction bases outside the gene matches: 9. The CDR3 is made up of 14 amino acids. The CDR3 protein is CASSSAGGWGEQFF. The CDR3 nucleotides read TGTGCCAGCAGCTCGGCAGGGGGTTGGGGTGAGCAGTTCTTC.

In this sample, this clone turned up many times. The chain recombines TRBV11-2 with TRBJ2-7; tentatively, D is TRBD1 or TRBD2 (5 bases each). Germline CDR1 and CDR2: SGHAT and FQNNGV. The CDR3 is 12 residues long. V was shortened by 7 bases and J by 3 bases, with 10 bases between the two germline ends. CDR3 region: CASTGTIYEQYV. In DNA, the CDR3 is TGTGCCAGCACCGGGACCATCTACGAGCAGTACGTC.

This clone occurred many times. V usage is TRBV28 and J usage is TRBJ2-5; tentatively, D is TRBD1 (6 bases). The CDR3 loop spans 14 amino acids. Trimming took off 8 bases at V and 5 bases at J, with 18 bases between the two ends. Per germline, CDR1 MDHEN and CDR2 SYDVKM. As DNA, the CDR3 is TGTGCCAGCCGCAATCCCCAGGGGCGGGAGACCCAGTACTTC. Residues: CASRNPQGRETQYF.

The chain recombines TRBV5-1 with TRBJ2-7; D may be TRBD2 (5 bases). Germline V gene sequence: CDR1 SGHRS, CDR2 YFSETQ. The CDR3 length is 15 residues. Trimming took 4 bases from V and 5 from J, leaving 19 bases between them. CDR3 DNA sequence: TGCGCCAGCAGCCACGGATGGGTTCCGGGAAACGAGCAGTACTTC. Its protein is CASSHGWVPGNEQYF.

In this sample, this clone turned up many times. This chain joins TRBV6-4 and TRBJ2-5, with a weak D call TRBD2 (6 bases). Germline lookup yields CDR1 MRHNA and CDR2 SNTAGT. The CDR3 is 20 residues long. Between the trimmed V and J ends, which lost 7 bases and 3 bases, there was a span of 33 bases. The chain's CDR3 is CASTILPRGGSRAGEETQYF. The CDR3 nucleotides are TGTGCCAGCACAATCCTCCCGCGTGGGGGGAGTCGAGCGGGCGAAGAGACCCAGTACTTC.